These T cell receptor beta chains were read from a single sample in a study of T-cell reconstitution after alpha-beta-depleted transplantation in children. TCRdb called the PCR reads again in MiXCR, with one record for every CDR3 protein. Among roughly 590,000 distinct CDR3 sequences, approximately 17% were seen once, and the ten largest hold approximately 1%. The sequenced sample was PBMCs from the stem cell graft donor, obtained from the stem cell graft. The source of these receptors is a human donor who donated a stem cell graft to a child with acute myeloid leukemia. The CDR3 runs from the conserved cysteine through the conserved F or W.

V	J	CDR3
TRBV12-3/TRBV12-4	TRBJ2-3	CASSHLTGGFTDTQYF
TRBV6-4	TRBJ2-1	CATTTTGTPAGNEQFF
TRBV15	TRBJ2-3	CATGRYTDTQYF
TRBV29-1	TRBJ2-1	CSVATRQGNEQFF
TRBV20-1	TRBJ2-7	CSARGEVYEQYF
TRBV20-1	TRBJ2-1	CSASDGGRANEQFF
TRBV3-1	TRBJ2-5	CASSQTSAQETQYF
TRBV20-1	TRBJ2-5	CSAQRLAEETQYF
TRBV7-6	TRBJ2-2	CASSPRQGARTGELFF
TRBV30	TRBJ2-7	CAWSQRGGGYEQYF
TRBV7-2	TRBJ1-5	CASSLGRGNQPQHF
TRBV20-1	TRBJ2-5	CSALGTLLGETQYF
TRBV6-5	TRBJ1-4	CASSYSPANEKLFF
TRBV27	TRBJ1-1	CASSLDTGYHTEAFF
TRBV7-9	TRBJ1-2	CASSLVDTGINYGYTF
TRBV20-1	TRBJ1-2	CSASSGTGDGYTF
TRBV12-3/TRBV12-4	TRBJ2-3	CASSDPGLAGGTNTDTQYF
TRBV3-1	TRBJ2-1	CASSPSYRNEQFF
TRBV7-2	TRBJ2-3	CASSPQVGPDTQYF
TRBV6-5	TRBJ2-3	CASSYGASTDTQYF
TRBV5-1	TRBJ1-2	CASSLEDHNYGYTF
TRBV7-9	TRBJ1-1	CASSLGQGVNTEAFF
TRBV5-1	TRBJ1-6	CASSLDPGQGRGVNSPLHF
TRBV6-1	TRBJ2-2	CASRRSPGELFF
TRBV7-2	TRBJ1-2	CASSSTAGQGYGYTF
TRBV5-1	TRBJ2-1	CASSRLTSGSSYNEQFF
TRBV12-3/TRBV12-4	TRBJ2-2	CASNEGQNTGELFF
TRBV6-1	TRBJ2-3	CASAQGAGGRMDRDTQYF
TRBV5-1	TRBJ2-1	CASGDRTYTLSYNEQFF
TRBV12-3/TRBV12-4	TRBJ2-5	CASSSVRLETQYF
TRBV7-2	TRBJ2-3	CASSQDRSTDTQYF
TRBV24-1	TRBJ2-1	CATLEADGNEQFF
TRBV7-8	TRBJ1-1	CASSEWGGEAFF
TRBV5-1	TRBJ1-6	CASSAGDGSSYNSPLHF
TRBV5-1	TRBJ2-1	CASSLDGYHNEQFF
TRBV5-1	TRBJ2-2	CASSGGTTNTGELFF
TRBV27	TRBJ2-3	CASSFHPGSHEYF
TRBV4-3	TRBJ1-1	CASSLEGAPMNTEAFF
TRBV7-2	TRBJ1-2	CASSLASGPGRSGYTF
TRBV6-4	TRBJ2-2	CASKNGGGNTGELFF
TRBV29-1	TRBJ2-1	CSVGLGAVGEQFF
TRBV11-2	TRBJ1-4	CASSLSGRSLETNEKLFF
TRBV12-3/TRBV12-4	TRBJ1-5	CASNFGGEGNQPQHF
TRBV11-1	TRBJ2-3	CASAALSDTQYF
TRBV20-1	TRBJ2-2	CSARVRGGDTGELFF
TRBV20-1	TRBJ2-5	CSARKRRGETQYF